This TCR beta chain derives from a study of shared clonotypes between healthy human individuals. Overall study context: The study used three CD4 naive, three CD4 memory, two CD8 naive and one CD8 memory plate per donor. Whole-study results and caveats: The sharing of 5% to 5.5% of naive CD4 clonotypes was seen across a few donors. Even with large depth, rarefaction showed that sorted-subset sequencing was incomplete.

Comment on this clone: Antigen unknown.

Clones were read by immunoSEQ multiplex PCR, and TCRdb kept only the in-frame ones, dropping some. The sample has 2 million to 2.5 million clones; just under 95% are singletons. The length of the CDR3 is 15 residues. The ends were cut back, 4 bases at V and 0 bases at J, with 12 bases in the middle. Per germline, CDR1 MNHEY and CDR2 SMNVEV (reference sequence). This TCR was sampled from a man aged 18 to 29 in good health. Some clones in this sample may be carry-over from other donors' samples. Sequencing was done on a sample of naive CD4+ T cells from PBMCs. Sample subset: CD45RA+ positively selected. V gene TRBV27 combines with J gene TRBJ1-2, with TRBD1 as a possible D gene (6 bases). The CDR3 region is CASSSAGTPNYGYTF. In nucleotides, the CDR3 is TGTGCCAGCAGTTCGGCCGGGACACCTAACTATGGCTACACCTTC.